This T cell receptor beta chain is from a study of blood T cell repertoires in COVID-19. Methods used by the authors: Estimation of nucleated cell counts was performed using reference gene primer amplification. TCRdb keeps only in-frame clones here, not all; method: immunoSEQ multiplex PCR. V, J and clone size are those of that table, while D and trimming were read from the DNA. The sample records around 100,000 clones, 80% being singletons. The TCR was taken from a man between 65 and 85 years old with active or convalescent COVID-19. Sequenced input: peripheral blood.

The CDR3 loop is CAWSVGGLGGYTF. The CDR3 nucleotides are TGTGCCTGGAGTGTAGGAGGACTTGGGGGCTACACCTTC. The chain employs TRBV30 and TRBJ1-2, with D uncertain. CDR3 length equals 13 residues. Trimming pared 0 bases from V and 8 bases from J, leaving 13 bases between. Germline-derived CDR1 and CDR2 are GTSNPN and SVGIG (reference sequence).